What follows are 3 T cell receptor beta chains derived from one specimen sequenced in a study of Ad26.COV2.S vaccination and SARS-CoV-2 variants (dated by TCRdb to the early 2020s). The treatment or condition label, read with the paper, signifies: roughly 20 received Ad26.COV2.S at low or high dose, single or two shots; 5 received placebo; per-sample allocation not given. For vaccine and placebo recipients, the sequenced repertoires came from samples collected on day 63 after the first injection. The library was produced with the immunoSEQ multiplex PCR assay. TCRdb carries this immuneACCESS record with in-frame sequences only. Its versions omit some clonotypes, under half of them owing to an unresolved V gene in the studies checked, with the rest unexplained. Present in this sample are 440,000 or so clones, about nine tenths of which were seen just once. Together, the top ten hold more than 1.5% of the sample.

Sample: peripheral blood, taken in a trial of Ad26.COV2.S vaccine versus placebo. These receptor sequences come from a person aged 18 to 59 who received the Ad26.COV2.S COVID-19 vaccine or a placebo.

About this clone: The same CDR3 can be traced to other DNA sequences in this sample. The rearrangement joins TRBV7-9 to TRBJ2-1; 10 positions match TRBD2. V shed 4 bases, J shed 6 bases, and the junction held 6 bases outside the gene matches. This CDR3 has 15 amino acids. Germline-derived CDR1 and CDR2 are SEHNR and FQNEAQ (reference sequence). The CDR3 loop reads CASSSSGGASNEQFF. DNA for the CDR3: TGTGCCAGCAGCTCAAGCGGGGGGGCCAGCAATGAGCAGTTCTTC.

CDR3 amino acids: CASSQKAGPLNEQYF. The CDR3 DNA is TGTGCCAGCAGCCAAAAAGCCGGGCCTCTGAACGAGCAGTACTTC. This sequence joins TRBV11-2 and TRBJ2-7; the D is unclear. The CDR3 runs 15 residues. Trimming took 5 bases from V and 5 from J, leaving 19 bases between them. Per the germline V gene, CDR1 is SGHAT and CDR2 is FQNNGV. Full variable domain (rest looked up from reference TRBV11-2 and TRBJ2-7): EAGVAQSPRYKIIEKRQSVAFWCNPISGHATLYWYQQILGQGPKLLIQFQNNGVVDDSQLPKDRFSAERLKGVDSTLKIQPAKLEDSAVYLCASSQKAGPLNEQYFGPGTRLTVT.

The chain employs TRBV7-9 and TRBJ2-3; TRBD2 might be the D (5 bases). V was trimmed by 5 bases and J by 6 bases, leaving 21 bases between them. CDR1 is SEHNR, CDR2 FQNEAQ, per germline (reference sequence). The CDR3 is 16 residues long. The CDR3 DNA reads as TGTGCCAGCAGCCTGCGAGGGATGATGGGATTCGATACGCAGTATTTT. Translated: CASSLRGMMGFDTQYF. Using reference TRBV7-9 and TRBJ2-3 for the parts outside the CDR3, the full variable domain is DTGVSQNPRHKITKRGQNVTFRCDPISEHNRLYWYRQTLGQGPEFLTYFQNEAQLEKSRLLSDRFSAERPKGSFSTLEIQRTEQGDSAMYLCASSLRGMMGFDTQYFGPGTRLTVL.